This TCR beta chain was observed in a study of T cell changes during pregnancy in multiple sclerosis. Profiling relied on immunoSEQ multiplex PCR, and the TCRdb table lists in-frame clones only, not all of them. The repertoire holds about 28,000 clones, with about 88% as singletons. The CDR3 is 15 amino acids. Trimming removed 6 bases from V and 7 bases from J; junction bases left unmatched: 6. Germline V lookup: CDR1 SNHLY, CDR2 FYNNEI. The receptor was isolated from a female donor with multiple sclerosis, enrolled in a pregnancy study. This chain links TRBV2 with TRBJ1-6, with 10 positions matching TRBD1. The specimen was CD4+ T cells from peripheral blood mononuclear cells, collected in the second trimester of pregnancy. The CDR3 is CASSRQGAGNSPLHF. The DNA of the CDR3 is TGTGCCAGCAGCAGACAGGGGGCGGGGAATTCACCCCTCCACTTT.